The sample holds a few counts of the clone carrying this T cell receptor beta chain. The record originates from a study of T cells in Graves' hyperthyroidism and ophthalmopathy. Germline V lookup: CDR1 SGHRS, CDR2 YFSETQ. CDR3 length: 15 amino acids. Deletions cut 3 bases from V and 8 bases from J, with 17 bases between. TCR beta CDR3 region amplification was performed from RNA transcripts. With the HTBI primer set, the TCR CDR3 went through a first round of RT-PCR. Each CDR3 protein gets one entry after TCRdb re-called the multiplex PCR reads with MiXCR. The data contain about 480,000 distinct CDR3 sequences, roughly 14% of them singletons. Stable Graves' hyperthyroidism denoted no ophthalmopathy progression over 18 months. The study excluded patients with uncontrolled infection, other autoimmune disease, pregnancy or lactation. The study based diagnoses on clinical symptoms, serum thyroxine and TRAb, thyroid ultrasound and orbital computed tomography. The source of the PBMCs was over 8.5 ml of fresh peripheral blood.

The rearrangement links TRBV5-1 to TRBJ1-4, with a tentative D call TRBD1 (5 bases). The sample taken for sequencing was blood. The receptor was isolated from a woman under 30 with Graves' hyperthyroidism. CDR3 bases: TGCGCCAGCAGCTCTGAGGGGAGGTTGGGAGAAAAACTGTTTTTT. Translation gives CASSSEGRLGEKLFF.